The clone carrying this TCR beta chain appeared many times. Its antigen is undetermined. V gave up 0 bases and J gave up 4 bases; unmatched junction bases: 20. Germline CDR1 and CDR2: DFQATT and SNEGSKA (reference sequence). This CDR3 spans 21 amino acids. Cells stained for CD3, CD4, CD8, CD45RA and CD27 were sorted into four subsets. The data originate from a study of naive and memory T cell subsets. Study findings and constraints: In CD4 and CD8 cells, diversity dropped from naive through EMRA. A clonotype means one alpha or beta sequence, not an alpha/beta pair. Possibly reflecting memory cells re-expressing CD45RA, a few larger clonotypes occurred in naive repertoires, especially CD8.

Both TRBC1 and TRBC2 were covered by a beta constant-region primer of two equimolar oligonucleotides. Four rounds of PCR amplified the ligated cDNA using nested alpha and beta constant-region primers plus SP2. An oligonucleotide with the SP2 primer and a 12-nucleotide UMI was ligated to the cDNA 3' end. One entry per CDR3 protein, called by TCRdb with MiXCR from the UMI-ligation and nested PCR reads. Of 85,000 to 130,000 distinct CDR3 sequences detected, 14% appear once; the ten largest clones hold roughly 3.1%. Sequencing was carried out using naive CD8+ T cells from blood. This chain joins TRBV20-1 and TRBJ2-2; 10 bases are a match to TRBD1. The source of this sequence is a human donor in good health. This CDR3 is CSARDPTVRDRGYVGTGELFF. The CDR3 coding sequence is TGCAGTGCTAGAGATCCGACGGTTCGGGACAGGGGTTATGTGGGCACCGGGGAGCTGTTTTTT.